The next 10 T cell receptor beta chains were all read from a single sample in a study of beta chain features in type 1 diabetes. Broader study findings: Within each of all four CD4+ subsets, Type 1 diabetes patients had TCRB CDR3s that were moderately but significantly shorter.

The study reverse transcribed the entire isolated RNA, so it sequenced expressed TCRB transcripts. Only in-frame clones appear in the TCRdb table, and some are missing; sequencing was by immunoSEQ multiplex PCR. The sample lists roughly 280,000 clones; less than 30% were seen once. No antigen has been assigned to these receptors. The material sequenced was naive CD4+ T cells from blood. These receptors all stem from a woman under 40 with type 1 diabetes.

The chain has TRBV9 and TRBJ1-1, with 8 bases aligning to TRBD1. CDR3 size: 15 residues. Germline V gene sequence: CDR1 SGDLS, CDR2 YYNGEE. Unmatched junction bases numbered 8, after V lost 4 bases and J lost 3 bases. CDR3 protein: CASSLRQGWDTEAFF. CDR3 DNA: TGTGCCAGCAGCCTCCGACAGGGGTGGGACACTGAAGCTTTCTTT.

This clone has a handful of counts. The rearrangement uses TRBV5-1 and TRBJ1-5, with 8 nucleotides matching TRBD1. Per germline, CDR1 SGHRS and CDR2 YFSETQ. Unmatched junction bases numbered 9, after V lost 4 bases and J lost 9 bases. The CDR3 contains 14 residues. The CDR3 bases are TGCGCCAGCAGCCCGGGACAGGACCAAGGGCCCCAGCATTTT. It translates to CASSPGQDQGPQHF.

V and J are TRBV5-4 and TRBJ2-2; D unclear. Germline assignment: CDR1 SGHNT and CDR2 YYREEE (reference sequence). There are 14 residues in the CDR3. V lost 4 bases and J lost 6, with 13 bases in between. As DNA, the CDR3 is TGTGCCAGCAGCCTCGCCACTCCGGCCGGGGAGCTGTTTTTT. Encoded protein: CASSLATPAGELFF. The whole variable domain, remainder taken from reference TRBV5-4 and TRBJ2-2, is ETGVTQSPTHLIKTRGQQVTLRCSSQSGHNTVSWYQQALGQGPQFIFQYYREEENGRGNFPPRFSGLQFPNYSSELNVNALELDDSALYLCASSLATPAGELFFGEGSRLTVL.

In its sample, this clone was seen a few times. The chain is built from TRBV5-4 and TRBJ2-5; 13 bases match TRBD2. The CDR3 loop spans 18 amino acids. Unmatched junction bases numbered 10, after V lost 3 bases and J lost 2 bases. In germline, CDR1 is SGHNT, CDR2 YYREEE (reference sequence). The CDR3 coding sequence is TGTGCCAGCAGCTACGCCCGAGGGACTAGCGGGACTCAAGAGACCCAGTACTTC. Translation: CASSYARGTSGTQETQYF. The whole variable domain, remainder taken from reference TRBV5-4 and TRBJ2-5, is ETGVTQSPTHLIKTRGQQVTLRCSSQSGHNTVSWYQQALGQGPQFIFQYYREEENGRGNFPPRFSGLQFPNYSSELNVNALELDDSALYLCASSYARGTSGTQETQYFGPGTRLLVL.

The V gene is TRBV30, the J gene TRBJ1-5; 7 bases are a match to TRBD1. The CDR3 extends over 13 amino acids. J gave up 4 bases and V 3 bases, and 3 bases lay outside the gene matches. Germline loops: CDR1 GTSNPN, CDR2 SVGIG (reference sequence). CDR3 in DNA: TGTGCCTGGAGACAGGGGCTAAATCAGCCCCAGCATTTT. Protein: CAWRQGLNQPQHF.

The chain links TRBV5-1 to TRBJ2-7; 8 bases match TRBD1. CDR1 SGHRS and CDR2 YFSETQ come from the germline V gene. This CDR3 is built from 14 residues. V was clipped by 5 bases and J by 1 base; unmatched bases: 5. Written as DNA, the CDR3 is TGCGCCAGCAGGAGGACAGGGCAATCCTACGAGCAGTACTTC. Encoded protein: CASRRTGQSYEQYF.

This clone has just a few counts. This chain uses TRBV4-1 with TRBJ2-1, with TRBD2 matching over 9 bases. The ends lost 4 bases at V and 9 bases at J; junction bases unmatched: 13. The CDR3 length is 16 residues. Germline V gives CDR1 MGHRA, CDR2 YSYEKL. CDR3 bases: TGCGCCAGCAGCCCGCTGGGACTAGCAATACCTGGTGAGCAGTTCTTC. This translates into CASSPLGLAIPGEQFF.

A few counts support this clone. The V and J genes are TRBV9 and TRBJ2-3; perhaps TRBD1 as D (6 bases). In germline, CDR1 is SGDLS, CDR2 YYNGEE. The CDR3 contains 14 residues. The germline V and J ends were trimmed by 3 bases and 4 bases, with 12 bases remaining between them. This chain's CDR3 is CASSADRSPDTQYF. CDR3 DNA: TGTGCCAGCAGCGCTGACAGGTCCCCAGATACGCAGTATTTT.

The rearrangement links TRBV7-2 to TRBJ1-5, with D perhaps matching TRBD1 (6 bases). V lost 5 bases and J lost 2, with 19 bases in between. CDR1 is SGHTA and CDR2 is FQGNSA in the germline V gene. The CDR3 runs 17 residues. The CDR3 DNA reads TGTGCCAGCAGCCCAAGGGCAGGGGAGGGCGGCAATCAGCCCCAGCATTTT. This translates into CASSPRAGEGGNQPQHF.

V and J are TRBV7-6 and TRBJ2-4; 10 nucleotides match TRBD2. This CDR3 has 19 residues. The germline CDR1 and CDR2 sequences are SGHVS and FNYEAQ. Trimming at V came to 5 bases and at J to 1 base, leaving 14 bases not matched to a gene. The CDR3, as DNA: TGTGCCAGCAGCCCTGCTTGGGCTAGCGGGAGTGGGGCCAAAAACATTCAGTACTTC. It translates to CASSPAWASGSGAKNIQYF. The whole variable domain, filled in from reference TRBV7-6 and TRBJ2-4, reads GAGVSQSPRYKVTKRGQDVALRCDPISGHVSLYWYRQALGQGPEFLTYFNYEAQQDKSGLPNDRFSAERPEGSISTLTIQRTEQRDSAMYRCASSPAWASGSGAKNIQYFGAGTRLSVL.